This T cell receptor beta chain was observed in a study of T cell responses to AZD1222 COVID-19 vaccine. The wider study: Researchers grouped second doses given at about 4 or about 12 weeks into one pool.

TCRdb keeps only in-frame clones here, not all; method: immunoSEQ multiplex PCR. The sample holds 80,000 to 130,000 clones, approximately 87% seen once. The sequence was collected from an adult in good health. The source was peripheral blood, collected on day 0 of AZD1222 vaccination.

This chain's CDR3 is CASQKRQGANYGYTF. The CDR3 coding sequence is TGTGCCAGTCAGAAGAGACAGGGAGCTAACTATGGCTACACCTTC. The gene calls are TRBV7-2 and TRBJ1-2, with 7 nucleotides matching TRBD1. The CDR3 spans 15 residues. CDR1 and CDR2 from the germline V gene are SGHTA and FQGNSA. V shed 9 bases, J shed 0 bases, and the junction held 10 bases outside the gene matches.